This TCR beta chain was sequenced during a study of cytomegalovirus exposure and HLA in healthy donors. Study-wide findings and caveats: A prior analysis recorded that most TCR beta V segments were productive about 87% or about 30% of the time. As a later analysis revealed, most CMV-associated TCR beta chains appeared HLA-restricted. Cytomegalovirus status, reportedly, was diagnosed with high specificity and sensitivity by the classifier.

The sample holds a few counts of this clone. Antigen: not known. Donors consisted of healthy bone marrow donors. CDR3 length: 16 amino acids. Germline V CDR1 and CDR2: SGHDN, FVKESK. V shed 0 bases and J 3 bases; nucleotides not matched to a gene: 6. Vbeta (60) and Jbeta (13) primers were used in the PCR. The method was immunoSEQ multiplex PCR; TCRdb's version includes in-frame clones alone and lacks a portion of them. The sample carries approximately 89,000 clones, more than 70% recorded once. This TCR derives from a man aged 25 to 40 in good health and CMV-seronegative. The chain links TRBV14 to TRBJ2-3; 7 bases match TRBD2. Source material: PBMCs. The CDR3 sequence is CASSQDRGGGTDTQYF. Written as DNA, the CDR3 is TGTGCCAGCAGCCAAGATCGGGGCGGGGGAACAGATACGCAGTATTTT.